The count of the clone carrying this T cell receptor (beta chain) is one. The antigen remains undetermined. One end of the junction does not line up with germline, which may come from a read error. The sample originates from a study of CD8+CD57+ T cells in acquired aplastic anemia. At the level of the study: Sorted CD4+ and CD8+ cells yielded DNA averaging approximately 3 ug. Study-wide results and limits: Shared by patients and controls, approximately 28 CD8+ CDR3s were abundant in patients.

TCR beta VDJ and CDR3 profiling used genomic DNA as template. A single record per CDR3 protein comes from TCRdb applying MiXCR to the reads. The table has 400,000 to 450,000 distinct CDR3 sequences, around 68% seen once; the top ten hold under 5%. Material for sequencing was sorted CD4+, CD8+, or CD8+CD57+ T cells (not recorded which) from PBMCs. The sequence was collected from a human donor in good health, serving as a control.

The CDR3 sequence: CASGRERNEACFRF. The CDR3 DNA sequence: TGTGCCAGCGGCAGAGAGCGGAATGAAGCTTGCTTTAGATTC. The chain is built from TRBV7-3 and TRBJ1-2; no clear D gene. The CDR3 has 14 residues. Germline V gene sequence: CDR1 SGHTA, CDR2 FQGTGA.